This T cell receptor beta chain was obtained from a study of metastatic and nonmetastatic thyroid tumors. Turning to the study itself: Peripheral blood and tumor or nodule samples from malignant and benign thyroid patients were compared.

There are a few counts of this clone. TCRdb redid the clone calls on the PCR reads using MiXCR. Among 25,000 to 35,000 clones listed, under 20% were seen once. Thyroid surgery took place with no prior treatment in any patient. Sequencing was performed on blood. The source is a female donor with papillary thyroid cancer or a benign thyroid nodule (not recorded which). Some clones in this sample may be carry-over from other donors' samples.

CDR3 loop: CATSDPLQVDTQYF. The CDR3 coding sequence is TGTGCCACCAGTGATCCCCTCCAAGTTGATACGCAGTATTTT. V usage is TRBV24-1 and J usage is TRBJ2-3; D is uncertain. Per germline, CDR1 KGHDR and CDR2 SFDVKD. The CDR3 is made up of 14 amino acids. V was pared by 3 bases and J by 6 bases, with 12 bases between.